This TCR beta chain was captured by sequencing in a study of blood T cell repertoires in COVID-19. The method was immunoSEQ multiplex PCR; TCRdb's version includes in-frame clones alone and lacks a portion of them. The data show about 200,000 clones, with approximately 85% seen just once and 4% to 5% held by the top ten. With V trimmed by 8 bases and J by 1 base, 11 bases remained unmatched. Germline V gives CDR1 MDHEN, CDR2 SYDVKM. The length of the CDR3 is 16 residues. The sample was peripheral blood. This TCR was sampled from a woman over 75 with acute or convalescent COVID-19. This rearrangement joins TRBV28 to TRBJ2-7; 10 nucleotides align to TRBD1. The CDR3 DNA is TGTGCCAGCTCTGCAACCGGGACAGGGGCTTCCTACGAGCAGTACTTC. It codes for CASSATGTGASYEQYF.